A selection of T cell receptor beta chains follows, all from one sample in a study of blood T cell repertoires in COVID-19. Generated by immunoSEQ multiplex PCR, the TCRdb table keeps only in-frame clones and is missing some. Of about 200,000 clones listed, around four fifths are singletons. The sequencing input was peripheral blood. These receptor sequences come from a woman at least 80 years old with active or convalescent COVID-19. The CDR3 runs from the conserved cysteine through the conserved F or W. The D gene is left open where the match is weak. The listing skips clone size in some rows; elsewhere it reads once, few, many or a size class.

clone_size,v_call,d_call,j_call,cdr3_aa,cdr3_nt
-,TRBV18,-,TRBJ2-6,CASSPLNRVIPIANVLTF,TGTGCCAGCTCACCATTAAATCGGGTAATTCCGATAGCCAACGTCCTGACTTTC
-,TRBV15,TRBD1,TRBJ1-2,CATSKFPGGYGYTF,TGTGCCACCAGCAAATTTCCAGGGGGCTATGGCTACACCTTC
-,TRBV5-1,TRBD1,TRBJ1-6,CASSQDRGSNSPLHF,TGCGCCAGCAGCCAAGACAGGGGATCCAATTCACCCCTCCACTTT
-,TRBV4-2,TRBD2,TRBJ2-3,CASSHSGGTDTQYF,TGTGCCAGCAGCCATAGCGGGGGCACAGATACGCAGTATTTT
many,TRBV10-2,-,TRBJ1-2,CASSESGEVKKYGYTF,TGCGCCAGCAGTGAGTCTGGAGAAGTAAAGAAGTATGGCTACACCTTC
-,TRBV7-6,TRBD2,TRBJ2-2,CASSLLSGGGTGELFF,TGTGCCAGCAGCTTACTAAGCGGGGGCGGCACCGGGGAGCTGTTTTTT
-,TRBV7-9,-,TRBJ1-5,CASSLGGGNQPQHF,TGTGCCAGCAGCTTGGGGGGTGGCAATCAGCCCCAGCATTTT
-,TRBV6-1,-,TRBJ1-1,CASSEALLGGGNTEAFF,TGTGCCAGCAGTGAAGCGCTCCTGGGCGGGGGTAACACTGAAGCTTTCTTT
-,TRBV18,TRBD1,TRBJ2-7,CASSPGQGSYEQYF,TGTGCCAGCTCACCGGGACAGGGAAGCTACGAGCAGTACTTC
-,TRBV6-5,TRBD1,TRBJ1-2,CASRSLGQGETGYTF,TGTGCCAGCAGATCACTAGGACAGGGAGAGACTGGCTACACCTTC
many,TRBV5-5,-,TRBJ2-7,CASSLFLSYEQYF,TGTGCCAGCAGCTTGTTTCTCTCCTACGAGCAGTACTTC
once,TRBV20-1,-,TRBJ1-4,CSAAGEKLFF,TGCAGTGCGGCAGGTGAAAAACTGTTTTTT
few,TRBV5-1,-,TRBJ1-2,CASSGADFNYGYTF,TGCGCCAGCAGCGGGGCCGATTTCAACTATGGCTACACCTTC
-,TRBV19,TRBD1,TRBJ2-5,CASSPTGVLETQYF,TGTGCCAGTAGCCCCACAGGGGTGTTGGAGACCCAGTACTTC
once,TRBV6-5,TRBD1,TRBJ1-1,CASSQDRADTEAFF,TGTGCCAGCAGTCAGGACAGGGCAGACACTGAAGCTTTCTTT
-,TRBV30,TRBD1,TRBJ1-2,CAWIRDRGSTYGYTF,TGTGCCTGGATTCGGGACAGGGGATCTACCTATGGCTACACCTTC
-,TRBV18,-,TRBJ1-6,CASSPQVIDRYNSPLHF,TGTGCCAGCTCACCACAGGTTATAGACAGATATAATTCACCCCTCCACTTT
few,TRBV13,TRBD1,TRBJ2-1,CASSSFSSGGVSYNEQFF,TGTGCCAGCAGCTCGTTCTCCTCAGGGGGTGTTTCGTACAATGAGCAGTTCTTC
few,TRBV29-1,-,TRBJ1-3,CSAATSSGNTIYF,TGCAGCGCTGCGACTTCCTCTGGAAACACCATATATTTT
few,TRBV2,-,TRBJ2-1,CAILNQGPKKYNEQFF,TGTGCCATCCTCAACCAGGGGCCCAAAAAATACAATGAGCAGTTCTTC
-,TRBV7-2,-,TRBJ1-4,CASSPRGAGREKLFF,TGTGCCAGCAGCCCCCGGGGGGCAGGGCGCGAAAAACTGTTTTTT
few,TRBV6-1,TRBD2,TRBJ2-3,CASSEGSSGSTDTQYF,TGTGCCAGCAGTGAAGGGTCTAGCGGAAGCACAGATACGCAGTATTTT
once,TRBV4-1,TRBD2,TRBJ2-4,CASSQRAGTSGVNIQYF,TGCGCCAGCAGCCAGAGAGCGGGGACTAGCGGGGTAAACATTCAGTACTTC
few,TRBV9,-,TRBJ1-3,CASSVTGSSGNTIYF,TGTGCCAGCAGCGTAACAGGGAGCTCTGGAAACACCATATATTTT
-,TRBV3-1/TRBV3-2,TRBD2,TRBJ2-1,CASSQEGSSGWSYNEQFF,TGTGCCAGCAGCCAAGAAGGCTCTAGCGGGTGGTCCTACAATGAGCAGTTCTTC
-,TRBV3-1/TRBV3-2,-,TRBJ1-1,CASSQARNTEAFF,TGTGCCAGCAGCCAAGCCAGGAACACTGAAGCTTTCTTT
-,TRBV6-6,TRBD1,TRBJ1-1,CASRKQGEHGNTEAFF,TGTGCCAGCAGAAAACAGGGGGAACATGGGAACACTGAAGCTTTCTTT
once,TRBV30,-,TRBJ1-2,CAWSGGVWHGYTF,TGTGCCTGGAGTGGGGGGGTTTGGCATGGCTACACCTTC
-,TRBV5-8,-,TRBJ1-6,CASSSDRQNSPLHF,TGTGCCAGCAGCTCAGACAGGCAAAACTCACCCCTCCACTTT
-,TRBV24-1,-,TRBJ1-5,CATSVAGEQPQHF,TGTGCCACCAGTGTTGCGGGGGAACAGCCCCAGCATTTT
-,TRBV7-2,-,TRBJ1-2,CASSLDPPSGGYTF,TGTGCCAGCAGCTTAGATCCTCCATCAGGCGGCTACACCTTC
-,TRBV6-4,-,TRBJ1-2,CASSDSSGGYGYTF,TGTGCCAGCAGTGACTCGTCGGGAGGCTATGGCTACACCTTC
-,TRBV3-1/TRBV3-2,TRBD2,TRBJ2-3,CASSHSGGVDTQYF,TGTGCCAGCAGCCATTCGGGGGGGGTAGATACGCAGTATTTT
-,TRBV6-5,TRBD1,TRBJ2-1,CASRGQAAGEQFF,TGTGCCAGCAGGGGACAGGCGGCCGGAGAGCAGTTCTTC
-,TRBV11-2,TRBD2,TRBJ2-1,CASSLGLASYNEQFF,TGTGCCAGCAGCTTAGGACTAGCGTCCTACAATGAGCAGTTCTTC
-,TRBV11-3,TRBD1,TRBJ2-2,CASSIGQGSGELFF,TGTGCCAGCAGCATAGGACAGGGGTCCGGGGAGCTGTTTTTT
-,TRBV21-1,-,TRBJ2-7,CASSLDPGQGREQYF,TGTGCCAGCAGTCTCGATCCGGGACAGGGGCGCGAGCAGTACTTC
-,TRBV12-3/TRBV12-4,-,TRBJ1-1,CASSPSVGTEAFF,TGTGCCAGCAGTCCCAGCGTGGGCACTGAAGCTTTCTTT
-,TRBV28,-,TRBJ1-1,CASSLGRVTEAFF,TGTGCCAGCAGCCTGGGCCGAGTCACTGAAGCTTTCTTT
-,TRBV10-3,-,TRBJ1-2,CAIMGSQGIGYGYTF,TGTGCCATCATGGGATCCCAGGGGATTGGCTATGGCTACACCTTC
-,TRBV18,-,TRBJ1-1,CASSVGAHGAEAFF,TGTGCCAGCTCCGTGGGGGCGCACGGCGCTGAAGCTTTCTTT
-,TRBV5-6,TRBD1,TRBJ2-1,CASSLPGQGMYNEQFF,TGTGCCAGCAGCTTACCGGGACAGGGCATGTACAATGAGCAGTTCTTC